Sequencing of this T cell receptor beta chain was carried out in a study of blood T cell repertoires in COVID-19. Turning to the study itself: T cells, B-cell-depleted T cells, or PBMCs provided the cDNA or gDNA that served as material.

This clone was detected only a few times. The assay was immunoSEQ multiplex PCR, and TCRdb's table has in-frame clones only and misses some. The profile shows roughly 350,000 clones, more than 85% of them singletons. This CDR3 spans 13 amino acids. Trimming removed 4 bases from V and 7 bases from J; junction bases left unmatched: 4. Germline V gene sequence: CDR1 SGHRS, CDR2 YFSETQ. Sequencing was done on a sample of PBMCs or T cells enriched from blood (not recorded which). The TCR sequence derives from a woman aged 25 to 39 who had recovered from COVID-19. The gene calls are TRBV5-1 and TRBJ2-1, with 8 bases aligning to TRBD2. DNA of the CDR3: TGCGCCAGCAGCCCGATAGCGGGGAATGAGCAGTTCTTC. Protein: CASSPIAGNEQFF.